Shown below are 15 T cell receptor beta chains from a single sample sequenced in a study of patients and donors after allogeneic stem cell transplantation. TCRdb re-called the RT-PCR reads through MiXCR, storing one row per CDR3 protein. The sample shows about 960,000 distinct CDR3 sequences, 15% to 20% of them seen only once. The sample consisted of blood, either unsorted or a sorted T cell fraction (not recorded which). The receptors were sampled from a human donor who was either an allogeneic HSCT recipient or a stem cell or donor lymphocyte infusion donor (not recorded which). It is not recorded whose cells these are; they may come from a transplant donor.

The rearrangement uses TRBV10-3 and TRBJ1-3, with TRBD1 identical over 7 bases. V gave up 10 bases and J gave up 0 bases; unmatched junction bases: 9. The germline CDR1 and CDR2 sequences are ENHRY and SYGVKD. The CDR3 length is 15 residues. This chain's CDR3 is CATTGVTSSGNTIYF. In DNA, the CDR3 is TGTGCCACAACAGGGGTGACCAGCTCTGGAAACACCATATATTTT.

This chain connects TRBV7-8 to TRBJ2-1, with TRBD2 identical over 8 bases. The CDR3 loop spans 13 amino acids. V dropped 1 base and J dropped 16; count of bases not matched to a gene: 9. The V gene's germline CDR1 is SGHVS and CDR2 FQNEAQ. The CDR3 bases are TGTGCCAGCAGCTTAGGGGGCTTGGGACTAGTATTCTTC. It specifies CASSLGGLGLVFF.

This chain connects TRBV6-5 to TRBJ2-7, with D uncertain. Trimming left V 2 bases short and J 3 bases short, with 11 bases between. The CDR3 length is 14 residues. Per the germline V gene, CDR1 is MNHEY and CDR2 is SVGAGI. Here the CDR3 DNA reads TGTGCCAGCAGTTACACCACCTACGACTACGAGCAGTACTTC. This translates into CASSYTTYDYEQYF.

The V call is TRBV7-2, the J call TRBJ2-2; maybe TRBD1 (5 bases). The CDR3 is made up of 13 amino acids. Germline CDR1 and CDR2: SGHTA and FQGNSA. The ends were cut back, 4 bases at V and 6 bases at J, with 9 bases in the middle. The CDR3: CASSYTGSGELFF. The DNA for the CDR3 is TGTGCCAGCAGCTACACAGGTTCCGGGGAGCTGTTTTTT.

The chain uses TRBV7-2 and TRBJ1-1; the D gene is possibly TRBD1 (6 bases). V dropped 5 bases and J dropped 1 base, with 14 bases sitting between them. The CDR3 extends over 15 amino acids. Germline V gene data show CDR1 as SGHTA and CDR2 as FQGNSA. This CDR3 is CASSTQGGWNTEAFF. DNA of the CDR3: TGTGCCAGCAGCACACAGGGAGGTTGGAACACTGAAGCTTTCTTT. Looking up the rest from reference TRBV7-2 and TRBJ1-1 gives the full variable domain: GAGVSQSPSNKVTEKGKDVELRCDPISGHTALYWYRQSLGQGLEFLIYFQGNSAPDKSGLPSDRFSAERTGGSVSTLTIQRTQQEDSAVYLCASSTQGGWNTEAFFGQGTRLTVV.

There are a few counts of this clonotype. The chain recombines TRBV18 with TRBJ2-1; D might be TRBD1 (6 bases). The CDR3 loop spans 16 amino acids. Deletions cut 4 bases from V and 5 bases from J, with 18 bases between. CDR1 is KGHSH and CDR2 is LQKENI in the germline V gene. CDR3 nucleotides: TGTGCCAGCTCACTCCTAGGACAGCGAACGAACAATGAGCAGTTCTTC. It encodes CASSLLGQRTNNEQFF.

There are a few counts of this clonotype. This chain connects TRBV5-1 to TRBJ1-1; possible D gene TRBD1, 6 bases. Trimming shortened V by 1 base and J by 4 bases, and 20 bases separated the two germline ends. Per germline, CDR1 SGHRS and CDR2 YFSETQ. The CDR3 extends over 17 amino acids. Written as DNA, the CDR3 is TGCGCCAGCAGCTTGACCGGTGGGAGGGGGAGAGGCACTGAAGCTTTCTTT. The encoded protein is CASSLTGGRGRGTEAFF.

The chain couples TRBV13 to TRBJ1-3, with a tentative D call TRBD1 (5 bases). The CDR3 contains 16 residues. The V end lost 1 base, the J end lost 4 bases, and 14 bases lay between the germline ends. Germline CDR1 PRHDT, CDR2 FYEKMQ (reference sequence). CDR3: CASSLDGEQAGNTIYF. CDR3 nucleotides: TGTGCCAGCAGCTTAGACGGGGAACAGGCCGGAAACACCATATATTTT.

This clonotype occurred many times. The chain has TRBV12-3 or TRBV12-4 and TRBJ2-7; D unclear. V lost 2 bases to trimming and J lost 5 bases, with 4 bases between them. This CDR3 has 11 residues. CDR3 residues: CASSLFDEQYF. The CDR3 DNA reads as TGTGCCAGCAGTTTATTCGACGAGCAGTACTTC.

This clonotype was detected many times. V gene TRBV12-3 or TRBV12-4 combines with J gene TRBJ2-7; 7 bases line up with TRBD2. V was clipped by 5 bases and J by 3 bases; unmatched bases: 4. CDR3 size: 13 residues. CDR3 protein: CASSPGGVYEQYF. In DNA form, the CDR3 reads TGTGCCAGCAGTCCGGGGGGTGTCTACGAGCAGTACTTC.

In this sample, this clonotype turned up a few times. The CDR3 DNA reads as TGTGCCAGCAGGATGGATGCGCTAAACCAGTACTTC. Amino acid sequence: CASRMDALNQYF. This chain links TRBV2 with TRBJ2-5; no reliable D call. This CDR3 has 12 amino acids. The V gene's germline CDR1 is SNHLY and CDR2 FYNNEI. Trimming took off 6 bases at V and 10 bases at J, with 15 bases between the two ends.

There are a few counts of this clonotype. The chain couples TRBV5-1 to TRBJ1-2; no reliable D call. The V end was cut by 0 bases, the J end by 8 bases, with 17 bases between. Germline CDR1 is SGHRS and CDR2 is YFSETQ. CDR3 length: 15 amino acids. The CDR3 is CASSLGVGFSQGYTF. For the CDR3, the DNA is TGCGCCAGCAGCTTGGGGGTTGGGTTCTCTCAAGGCTACACCTTC.

The sample holds many counts of this clonotype. The rearrangement links TRBV12-3 or TRBV12-4 to TRBJ1-2; D may be TRBD1 (6 bases). V dropped 7 bases and J dropped 6 bases, with 12 bases sitting between them. The CDR3 has 12 residues. Written as DNA, the CDR3 is TGTGCCAGCAATGACAGGTTGGATGGCTACACCTTC. It is translated as CASNDRLDGYTF.

In DNA, the CDR3 is TGCAGTGCTAGACGAGGCGGGGCCCCAAGCACCGGGGAGCTGTTTTTT. Amino acids: CSARRGGAPSTGELFF. The genes are TRBV20-1 and TRBJ2-2; D is possibly TRBD2 (6 bases). V lost 2 bases and J lost 4, with 17 bases in between. The CDR3 has 16 residues. CDR1 and CDR2 (germline): DFQATT, SNEGSKA (reference sequence).

The CDR3 protein is CASSHNREGGYTF. The CDR3 nucleotides read TGTGCCAGCAGCCATAATCGGGAGGGCGGCTACACCTTC. The rearrangement uses TRBV3-1 and TRBJ1-2; no definite D call. V was shortened by 3 bases and J by 8 bases, with 13 bases between the two germline ends. CDR3 length: 13 residues. Germline CDR1 and CDR2: LGHDT and YNNKEL (reference sequence).